One sample yielded the 28 T cell receptor beta chains listed below, sequenced in a study of cytomegalovirus exposure and HLA in healthy donors. It was with 60 Vbeta and 13 Jbeta primers that the PCR ran. Clones were sequenced by immunoSEQ multiplex PCR, and TCRdb holds only the in-frame ones, with some missing. The sample includes about 250,000 clones, around 90% seen only once; the top ten take less than 2%. Sequenced material: PBMCs. The receptor source for this set is a girl aged 2 to 9 in good health and CMV-seronegative.

The chain is built from TRBV4-2 and TRBJ2-7, with TRBD2 matching 11 bases. Germline lookup yields CDR1 LGHNA and CDR2 YNFKEQ. V dropped 4 bases and J dropped 2; count of bases not matched to a gene: 1. This CDR3 is built from 14 residues. CDR3 in amino acids: CASSPGLAAYEQYF. The CDR3 bases are TGTGCCAGCAGCCCGGGACTAGCGGCCTACGAGCAGTACTTC.

The rearrangement uses TRBV5-1 and TRBJ2-1, with D possibly being TRBD2 (6 bases). The germline V gene encodes CDR1 SGHRS and CDR2 YFSETQ. The V end was cut by 0 bases, the J end by 2 bases, with 12 bases between. The CDR3 is made up of 16 amino acids. The CDR3 loop is CASSLDGGIPYNEQFF. In DNA, the CDR3 is TGCGCCAGCAGCTTGGATGGCGGGATCCCCTACAATGAGCAGTTCTTC.

V and J are TRBV27 and TRBJ2-3; 8 bases are a match to TRBD1. CDR1 is MNHEY, CDR2 SMNVEV, per germline (reference sequence). There are 15 residues in the CDR3. The V segment lost 5 bases and the J segment 1 base; nucleotides outside the gene matches: 5. CDR3: CASSIPGGGTDTQYF. DNA of the CDR3: TGTGCCAGCAGTATCCCAGGGGGCGGCACAGATACGCAGTATTTT.

About this clone: Other nucleotide sequences in the sample specify the same CDR3. V and J are TRBV5-1 and TRBJ2-3, with TRBD2 matching 12 bases. V trimming: 2 bases; J trimming: 0 bases; junction bases outside the gene matches: 1. This CDR3 has 16 amino acids. Germline CDR1 SGHRS, CDR2 YFSETQ. The CDR3 region has the DNA TGCGCCAGCAGCTTAACTAGCGGGGGGAGCACAGATACGCAGTATTTT. It codes for CASSLTSGGSTDTQYF.

The chain couples TRBV6-5 to TRBJ2-5; 9 bases line up with TRBD1. With the DNA end fitting TRBJ2-7 better, the J assignment may be wrong. The germline CDR1 and CDR2 sequences are MNHEY and SVGAGI. This CDR3 contains 13 residues. The CDR3 spells CASRRQGGNEQYF. In nucleotides, the CDR3 is TGTGCCAGCAGACGACAGGGGGGGAACGAGCAGTACTTC.

The CDR3 reads CSVVGEPYGYTF. The CDR3 DNA follows: TGCAGCGTTGTCGGGGAGCCCTATGGCTACACCTTC. The chain couples TRBV29-1 to TRBJ1-2; D is uncertain. The CDR3 covers 12 residues. V was trimmed by 4 bases and J by 4 bases, leaving 10 bases between them. The V gene's germline CDR1 is SQVTM and CDR2 ANQGSEA. Complete variable domain (other parts from reference TRBV29-1 and TRBJ1-2): SAVISQKPSRDICQRGTSLTIQCQVDSQVTMMFWYRQQPGQSLTLIATANQGSEATYESGFVIDKFPISRPNLTFSTLTVSNMSPEDSSIYLCSVVGEPYGYTFGSGTRLTVV.

The rearrangement uses TRBV10-1 and TRBJ2-2; TRBD2 is a possible D gene (6 bases). This CDR3 has 16 residues. Germline loops: CDR1 WNHNN, CDR2 SYGVQD (reference sequence). V shed 3 bases and J shed 3 bases, with 14 bases lying between them. In DNA, the CDR3 is TGCGCCAGCAGTGATTTCCGGGACTCCTACACCGGGGAGCTGTTTTTT. This gives the protein CASSDFRDSYTGELFF.

CDR3 coding DNA: TGTGCCAGCATGCCACCGGGACTAGCGATGAGCTCCTACAATGAGCAGTTCTTC. This sequence encodes CASMPPGLAMSSYNEQFF. The rearrangement links TRBV6-4 to TRBJ2-1; the match to TRBD2 covers 10 bases. The V gene's germline CDR1 is MRHNA and CDR2 SNTAGT. The CDR3 runs to 18 residues. V was clipped by 7 bases and J by 0 bases; unmatched bases: 12.

This chain's CDR3 is CASSVASGYEQYF. CDR3 DNA sequence: TGTGCCAGCAGCGTCGCCTCAGGGTACGAGCAGTACTTC. The chain carries TRBV5-4 and TRBJ2-7; possibly TRBD1 for D (5 bases). Trimming stripped 4 bases from V and 4 bases from J, with 12 bases between. The CDR3 length is 13 residues. Germline loops: CDR1 SGHNT, CDR2 YYREEE (reference sequence). Variable domain in full (rest from reference TRBV5-4 and TRBJ2-7): ETGVTQSPTHLIKTRGQQVTLRCSSQSGHNTVSWYQQALGQGPQFIFQYYREEENGRGNFPPRFSGLQFPNYSSELNVNALELDDSALYLCASSVASGYEQYFGPGTRLTVT.

This chain connects TRBV30 to TRBJ1-5; 8 bases fit TRBD1. The trim removed 2 bases at V and 0 bases at J, leaving 3 bases unmatched. This CDR3 comprises 15 residues. Germline lookup yields CDR1 GTSNPN and CDR2 SVGIG (reference sequence). The CDR3 loop reads CAWSRTGNSNQPQHF. The CDR3 nucleotides are TGTGCCTGGAGTAGGACAGGGAATAGCAATCAGCCCCAGCATTTT.

The chain couples TRBV4-2 to TRBJ2-3; 15 bases align to TRBD2. From germline, CDR1 is LGHNA and CDR2 YNFKEQ. This CDR3 is built from 16 residues. J was trimmed by 4 bases and V by 1 base; bases with no gene match: 0. As DNA, the CDR3 is TGTGCCAGCAGCCAAGGGACTAGCGGGGGGGCAGATACGCAGTATTTT. This codes for CASSQGTSGGADTQYF.

The V call is TRBV6-1, the J call TRBJ1-6, with TRBD1 as a possible D gene (5 bases). CDR1 is MNHNS and CDR2 is SASEGT in the germline V gene. This CDR3 spans 15 amino acids. V dropped 2 bases and J dropped 6 bases, with 11 bases sitting between them. In nucleotides, the CDR3 is TGTGCCAGCAGTGAACCCCCCGGGGGTAATTCACCCCTCCACTTT. This encodes CASSEPPGGNSPLHF.

The chain uses TRBV5-1 and TRBJ2-7, with TRBD2 matching over 8 bases. Germline-derived CDR1 and CDR2 are SGHRS and YFSETQ. After removal of 0 bases from V and 4 bases from J, the junction contained 6 bases not matched to a gene. The CDR3 spans 15 residues. The CDR3 protein is CASSLGSSGLYEQYF. The CDR3 nucleotides read TGCGCCAGCAGCTTGGGGTCTAGCGGGCTGTACGAGCAGTACTTC. Complete variable domain (other parts from reference TRBV5-1 and TRBJ2-7): KAGVTQTPRYLIKTRGQQVTLSCSPISGHRSVSWYQQTPGQGLQFLFEYFSETQRNKGNFPGRFSGRQFSNSRSEMNVSTLELGDSALYLCASSLGSSGLYEQYFGPGTRLTVT.

J is TRBJ2-2 and V is TRBV29-1, with D tentatively TRBD1 (6 bases). Per the germline V gene, CDR1 is SQVTM and CDR2 is ANQGSEA. Deletions cut 4 bases from V and 6 bases from J, with 15 bases between. The CDR3 is 14 residues long. The CDR3: CSVGTFTGSGELFF. CDR3 nucleotides: TGCAGCGTTGGAACTTTTACAGGGTCCGGGGAGCTGTTTTTT.

The chain carries TRBV6-5 and TRBJ2-2, with D uncertain. In germline, CDR1 is MNHEY, CDR2 SVGAGI. The V end was cut by 5 bases, the J end by 2 bases, with 9 bases between. CDR3 size: 14 residues. The chain's CDR3 is CASSLRLNTGELFF. The CDR3 DNA follows: TGTGCCAGCAGTCTTAGACTCAACACCGGGGAGCTGTTTTTT.

The chain recombines TRBV9 with TRBJ2-3; TRBD2 matches at 9 bases. CDR1 SGDLS and CDR2 YYNGEE come from the germline V gene. V shed 3 bases and J 4 bases; nucleotides not matched to a gene: 3. This CDR3 spans 14 amino acids. CDR3 sequence (DNA): TGTGCCAGCAGCGGCGGACTAGCGTCAGATACGCAGTATTTT. It translates to CASSGGLASDTQYF.

This sequence joins TRBV1 and TRBJ2-5; the table calls TRBD2, which could not be checked here. TRBV1 is shown as a pseudogene. The CDR3 runs to 15 residues. The CDR3 nucleotides read TGCACCAGCCCCGAAGGGCGGGGAAACCAAGAGACCCAGTACTTC. This gives the protein CTSPEGRGNQETQYF.

This clone was detected once. The rearrangement links TRBV10-3 to TRBJ2-1; the match to TRBD2 covers 13 bases. This CDR3 spans 16 amino acids. Per germline, CDR1 ENHRY and CDR2 SYGVKD. The trim removed 7 bases at V and 0 bases at J, leaving 3 bases unmatched. The CDR3 DNA follows: TGTGCCATCACCGGACTAGCGGGGGTCTCCTACAATGAGCAGTTCTTC. This gives the protein CAITGLAGVSYNEQFF.

This clone was counted once. Other DNA sequences in this specimen translate into the identical CDR3. The chain uses TRBV20-1 and TRBJ2-5; maybe TRBD2 (5 bases). Germline loops: CDR1 DFQATT, CDR2 SNEGSKA (reference sequence). The length of the CDR3 is 10 residues. With 5 bases removed from V and 5 bases from J, the gap between germline ends came to 6 bases. Here the CDR3 DNA reads TGCAGTGCTTCGGGGGAGACCCAGTACTTC. This codes for CSASGETQYF.

This chain connects TRBV11-2 to TRBJ2-2; maybe TRBD2 (6 bases). This CDR3 has 16 amino acids. From germline, CDR1 is SGHAT and CDR2 FQNNGV. Between the trimmed V and J ends, which lost 3 bases and 6 bases, there was a span of 17 bases. CDR3 sequence: CASSFRRGIEAGELFF. CDR3 coding DNA: TGTGCCAGCAGCTTTCGTCGCGGGATTGAGGCCGGGGAGCTGTTTTTT.

The chain carries TRBV11-1 and TRBJ2-1; 7 bases match TRBD1. This CDR3 has 13 residues. The V gene's germline CDR1 is SGHAT and CDR2 FQDESV (reference sequence). Unmatched junction bases numbered 7, after V lost 5 bases and J lost 9 bases. Written as DNA, the CDR3 is TGTGCCAGCAGCATCGGACAGGCCGGTGAGCAGTTCTTC. Protein sequence: CASSIGQAGEQFF.

The chain links TRBV10-2 to TRBJ1-3; 8 positions match TRBD1. CDR3 length: 13 residues. Germline V CDR1 and CDR2: WSHSY, SAAADI. The V and J ends lost 8 bases and 4 bases, in that order; junction bases with no gene match: 4. CDR3 protein: CASGRGQGNTIYF. The CDR3 nucleotides are TGCGCCAGCGGCAGGGGGCAAGGAAACACCATATATTTT.

This rearrangement joins TRBV5-1 to TRBJ2-7; D is uncertain. Germline assignment: CDR1 SGHRS and CDR2 YFSETQ. The CDR3 consists of 11 residues. Trimming shortened V by 4 bases and J by 8 bases, and 10 bases separated the two germline ends. The chain's CDR3 is CASSDTLQQYF. CDR3 nucleotides: TGCGCCAGCAGCGACACCTTACAGCAGTACTTC.

The chain uses TRBV27 and TRBJ2-7, with D possibly matching TRBD1 (6 bases). The germline V gene encodes CDR1 MNHEY and CDR2 SMNVEV (reference sequence). This CDR3 is built from 11 residues. V was clipped by 8 bases and J by 5 bases, with 10 bases between them. The CDR3 region has the DNA TGTGCCAGCGGCACAGGGAACGAGCAGTACTTC. This sequence encodes CASGTGNEQYF.

This chain joins TRBV6-5 and TRBJ1-1; D unresolved. The germline V and J ends were trimmed by 2 bases and 0 bases, with 13 bases remaining between them. The CDR3 contains 16 residues. CDR1 is MNHEY and CDR2 is SVGAGI in the germline V gene. Here the CDR3 reads CASSYAGGGLNTEAFF. For the CDR3, the DNA is TGTGCCAGCAGTTACGCGGGAGGTGGGTTGAACACTGAAGCTTTCTTT.

This rearrangement joins TRBV19 to TRBJ2-3; 7 bases match TRBD2. In germline, CDR1 is LNHDA, CDR2 SQIVND (reference sequence). Trimming at V came to 6 bases and at J to 6 bases, leaving 3 bases not matched to a gene. The CDR3 is made up of 12 amino acids. Written as DNA, the CDR3 is TGTGCCAGTAGCGGGAGGAGCGATACGCAGTATTTT. Protein: CASSGRSDTQYF. The variable domain in full, completed from reference TRBV19 and TRBJ2-3, reads DGGITQSPKYLFRKEGQNVTLSCEQNLNHDAMYWYRQDPGQGLRLIYYSQIVNDFQKGDIAEGYSVSREKKESFPLTVTSAQKNPTAFYLCASSGRSDTQYFGPGTRLTVL.

This sequence joins TRBV19 and TRBJ2-3; D perhaps matches TRBD2 (5 bases). The CDR3 has 15 amino acids. Germline V gives CDR1 LNHDA, CDR2 SQIVND (reference sequence). The V end lost 3 bases, the J end lost 4 bases, and 14 bases lay between the germline ends. CDR3 nucleotides: TGTGCCAGTAGTATGGGAGTAGCCCCGCCAGATACGCAGTATTTT. Its translation is CASSMGVAPPDTQYF. The variable domain in full, with the rest retrieved from reference TRBV19 and TRBJ2-3, is DGGITQSPKYLFRKEGQNVTLSCEQNLNHDAMYWYRQDPGQGLRLIYYSQIVNDFQKGDIAEGYSVSREKKESFPLTVTSAQKNPTAFYLCASSMGVAPPDTQYFGPGTRLTVL.

CDR3 region: CASTLSGRGTEAFF. In nucleotides, the CDR3 is TGTGCCAGCACCCTCTCGGGGAGGGGTACTGAAGCTTTCTTT. The J gene is TRBJ1-1, the V gene TRBV28; TRBD1 is a possible D gene (5 bases). Germline V gives CDR1 MDHEN, CDR2 SYDVKM. There are 14 residues in the CDR3. Trimming stripped 7 bases from V and 5 bases from J, with 17 bases between.